The present entry profiles one TCR beta chain with its context. Its target is unknown. These data come from a study of graft-versus-host responses after intestinal transplantation. The germline V gene encodes CDR1 MDHEN and CDR2 SYDVKM. This CDR3 is 17 amino acids long. The V segment lost 1 base and the J segment 7 bases; nucleotides outside the gene matches: 9. Method: immunoSEQ multiplex PCR; TCRdb's copy keeps in-frame clones and lacks some. Altogether about 70,000 clones are present, over 85% being singletons, with the ten largest covering less than 0.65%. Study-level findings and limits: Peak levels of circulating GvH clones tracked with early post-transplant HvG declines.

The source of this sequence is a human donor who received an intestinal transplant. Sequences were derived from unstimulated CD8+ T cells sorted from spleen or lymph node cells, sampled before intestinal transplant. The chain recombines TRBV28 with TRBJ2-7; the match to TRBD2 covers 14 bases. The CDR3 region has the DNA TGTGCCAGCAGTTTATTGACTAGCGGGAGGGCTGCTGGGGAGCAGTACTTC. Protein sequence: CASSLLTSGRAAGEQYF. Complete variable domain (other parts from reference TRBV28 and TRBJ2-7): DVKVTQSSRYLVKRTGEKVFLECVQDMDHENMFWYRQDPGLGLRLIYFSYDVKMKEKGDIPEGYSVSREKKERFSLILESASTNQTSMYLCASSLLTSGRAAGEQYFGPGTRLTVT.